Shown below are 19 T cell receptor beta chains from a single sample sequenced in a study of cytomegalovirus exposure and HLA in healthy donors. The PCR used 60 Vbeta and 13 Jbeta primers. The method was immunoSEQ multiplex PCR; TCRdb's version includes in-frame clones alone and lacks a portion of them. The sample holds 95,000 to 150,000 clones, roughly 76% seen once. Sequencing was carried out using PBMCs. The source is a young man in good health and CMV-seronegative.

The rearrangement joins TRBV6-1 to TRBJ1-2; 8 bases line up with TRBD1. Trimming took 7 bases from V and 6 from J; bases not matched to a gene: 7. The V gene's germline CDR1 is MNHNS and CDR2 SASEGT. This CDR3 has 13 amino acids. CDR3 residues: CASTRAGGDGYTF. CDR3 DNA: TGTGCCAGCACCCGGGCAGGGGGCGATGGCTACACCTTC.

Turning to this clone: At one of its ends the junction is not consistent with the germline gene, which may arise from a read error. The J gene is TRBJ2-6, the V gene TRBV4-1; the D gene is possibly TRBD1 (5 bases). CDR1 MGHRA and CDR2 YSYEKL come from the germline V gene. The CDR3 spans 18 residues. The CDR3 DNA sequence: TGCGCCAGCAGCCAAGCGGGCAGTCTTGTAACTGGGGCCAACGGCCTGACTTTC. Translation: CASSQAGSLVTGANGLTF.

This chain uses TRBV4-3 with TRBJ2-3; TRBD2 agrees at 9 bases. After removal of 0 bases from V and 9 bases from J, the junction contained 13 bases not matched to a gene. The CDR3 runs 17 residues. CDR1 and CDR2 (germline): LGHNA, YSLEER. CDR3 region: CASSQEGWAGGPSTQYF. The DNA of the CDR3 is TGCGCCAGCAGCCAAGAAGGTTGGGCGGGGGGGCCCTCAACGCAGTATTTT.

This sequence joins TRBV6-5 and TRBJ2-3; the match to TRBD2 covers 7 bases. Unmatched junction bases numbered 5, after V lost 5 bases and J lost 6 bases. The CDR3 extends over 13 amino acids. Germline CDR1 is MNHEY and CDR2 is SVGAGI. The CDR3 loop reads CASSLREGDTQYF. The CDR3 DNA follows: TGTGCCAGCAGTCTTAGGGAGGGCGATACGCAGTATTTT.

The CDR3 nucleotides are TGCGCCAGCAGCCAAGAACTGACGGACAGCTCCTACAATGAGCAGTTCTTC. It is translated as CASSQELTDSSYNEQFF. The V and J genes are TRBV4-1 and TRBJ2-1; tentatively, D is TRBD1 (6 bases). The CDR3 loop spans 17 amino acids. The germline V and J ends were trimmed by 0 bases and 0 bases, with 12 bases remaining between them. The germline CDR1 and CDR2 sequences are MGHRA and YSYEKL.

This chain joins TRBV19 and TRBJ1-2; tentatively, D is TRBD1 (6 bases). This CDR3 is built from 13 residues. CDR1 LNHDA and CDR2 SQIVND come from the germline V gene (reference sequence). Between the trimmed V and J ends, which lost 5 bases and 3 bases, there was a span of 10 bases. This CDR3 is CASSPRGYYGYTF. The CDR3 DNA is TGTGCCAGTAGTCCAAGGGGGTACTATGGCTACACCTTC.

CDR3: CASKAGDTQYF. Written as DNA, the CDR3 is TGTGCCAGCAAGGCAGGAGATACGCAGTATTTT. V usage is TRBV2 and J usage is TRBJ2-3; D gene ambiguous. Trimming took off 7 bases at V and 5 bases at J, with 7 bases between the two ends. The CDR3 is made up of 11 amino acids. Germline values: CDR1 SNHLY, CDR2 FYNNEI.

This chain joins TRBV15 and TRBJ1-2; 7 bases match TRBD1. This CDR3 comprises 14 residues. V lost 2 bases, J lost 3 bases, and 3 bases stayed unmatched. Germline V gene sequence: CDR1 LNHNV, CDR2 YYDKDF (reference sequence). In DNA form, the CDR3 reads TGTGCCACCAGCAGACGACAGGGAGACTATGGCTACACCTTC. Translating it yields CATSRRQGDYGYTF. The full variable domain, rest sourced from reference TRBV15 and TRBJ1-2, is DAMVIQNPRYQVTQFGKPVTLSCSQTLNHNVMYWYQQKSSQAPKLLFHYYDKDFNNEADTPDNFQSRRPNTSFCFLDIRSPGLGDTAMYLCATSRRQGDYGYTFGSGTRLTVV.

In its sample, this clone was seen once. The chain recombines TRBV7-2 with TRBJ2-7; 11 positions agree with TRBD1. The CDR3 runs to 15 residues. V lost 5 bases, J lost 7 bases, and 10 bases stayed unmatched. Germline CDR1 reads SGHTA; CDR2 reads FQGNSA. CDR3 nucleotides: TGTGCCAGCAGCCCGCGTGGACAGGGGGCGGATGAGCAGTACTTC. Amino acids: CASSPRGQGADEQYF.

The chain uses TRBV25-1 and TRBJ1-2; 7 bases fit TRBD1. V shed 5 bases and J 6 bases; nucleotides not matched to a gene: 12. CDR3 length equals 15 residues. CDR1 and CDR2 from the germline V gene are MGHDK and SYGVNS. The CDR3 sequence: CASSRGVTGEDGYTF. CDR3 in DNA: TGTGCCAGCAGTCGAGGGGTCACAGGGGAGGATGGCTACACCTTC.

This chain joins TRBV9 and TRBJ2-3; TRBD2 aligns across 9 bases. This CDR3 is built from 15 residues. Germline CDR1 SGDLS, CDR2 YYNGEE. V was clipped by 4 bases and J by 6 bases; unmatched bases: 9. For the CDR3, the DNA is TGTGCCAGCAGCCTAGCGGGGAAGGAAGCCGATACGCAGTATTTT. Encoded protein: CASSLAGKEADTQYF.

V gene TRBV7-9 combines with J gene TRBJ2-3; D not resolved. The germline V gene has CDR1 SEHNR and CDR2 FQNEAQ (reference sequence). Trimming removed 5 bases from V and 0 bases from J, with 6 bases in between. The CDR3 is 13 residues long. The chain's CDR3 is CASSPPSTDTQYF. The CDR3 bases are TGTGCCAGCAGCCCCCCTAGCACAGATACGCAGTATTTT.

J is TRBJ2-3 and V is TRBV9; TRBD2 aligns across 8 bases. This CDR3 is 16 amino acids long. Trimming removed 2 bases from V and 4 bases from J; junction bases left unmatched: 9. In germline, CDR1 is SGDLS, CDR2 YYNGEE. DNA of the CDR3: TGTGCCAGCAGCGTCGGGGGGGACAATCGGGCAGATACGCAGTATTTT. Its translation is CASSVGGDNRADTQYF.

J is TRBJ1-2 and V is TRBV5-1; the match to TRBD1 covers 8 bases. Unmatched junction bases numbered 8, after V lost 2 bases and J lost 8 bases. The CDR3 covers 14 residues. Germline-derived CDR1 and CDR2 are SGHRS and YFSETQ. This CDR3 is CASSLGAGGEGYTF. CDR3 DNA: TGCGCCAGCAGCTTAGGGGCAGGGGGCGAGGGCTACACCTTC.

J is TRBJ2-1 and V is TRBV10-1; TRBD2 matches 8 bases. The germline V gene encodes CDR1 WNHNN and CDR2 SYGVQD (reference sequence). Unmatched junction bases numbered 9, after V lost 3 bases and J lost 8 bases. This CDR3 region has 15 residues. CDR3 amino acids: CASSDNGGARHEQFF. CDR3 sequence (DNA): TGCGCCAGCAGTGATAACGGGGGGGCCCGTCATGAGCAGTTCTTC.

This sequence joins TRBV5-1 and TRBJ1-5; no reliable D call. Trimming removed 6 bases from V and 5 bases from J, with 15 bases in between. This CDR3 is 14 amino acids long. Germline CDR1 SGHRS, CDR2 YFSETQ. The CDR3 sequence is CASKKSGGDQPQHF. The CDR3 nucleotides are TGCGCCAGCAAGAAGAGCGGAGGCGATCAGCCCCAGCATTTT.

The chain has TRBV7-9 and TRBJ2-7, with D possibly TRBD1 on 5 matching bases. This CDR3 spans 13 amino acids. From germline, CDR1 is SEHNR and CDR2 FQNEAQ (reference sequence). Trimming pared 1 base from V and 4 bases from J, leaving 8 bases between. The CDR3 here is CASSLGQLYEQYF. The CDR3 nucleotides are TGTGCCAGCAGCTTAGGACAGCTGTACGAGCAGTACTTC.

DNA of the CDR3: TGCGCCAGCAGCCCGATTCAGGGGCGGGATGGCTACACCTTC. Translation: CASSPIQGRDGYTF. The chain links TRBV5-1 to TRBJ1-2; the D gene is possibly TRBD1 (6 bases). From germline, CDR1 is SGHRS and CDR2 YFSETQ. The CDR3 covers 14 residues. V lost 4 bases and J lost 6, with 16 bases in between.

The chain is built from TRBV10-3 and TRBJ2-7, with 8 bases identical to TRBD1. Germline assignment: CDR1 ENHRY and CDR2 SYGVKD. The V and J ends lost 8 bases and 3 bases, in that order; junction bases with no gene match: 6. CDR3 length: 13 amino acids. This chain's CDR3 is CAIGDRIIYEQYF. The CDR3 DNA reads as TGTGCCATCGGGGACAGGATTATCTACGAGCAGTACTTC.